This T cell receptor beta chain is from a study of T cell clonotyping in hematopoietic cell transplantation. Study-level findings and limits: After transplant, recipient diversity fell while pathologically expanded clonotypes grew through day 180. Few recipient clonotypes overlapped donors; over 97% were de novo at given depth.

Method: immunoSEQ multiplex PCR; TCRdb's copy keeps in-frame clones and lacks some. The sample shows about 5,900 clones, around 90% of them seen only once. Points on this clone: The antigen remains undetermined.

This CDR3 has 9 amino acids. From germline, CDR1 is WNHNN and CDR2 SYGVQD (reference sequence). V was cut by 4 bases and J by 7 bases, with 1 base left in between. This TCR came from a female patient in her 50s who had an allogeneic stem cell transplant from a related donor, so the T cells may come from the graft donor. Some clones in this sample may be carry-over from other donors' samples. This chain uses TRBV10-1 with TRBJ1-2; D gene ambiguous. The sequencing used peripheral blood mononuclear cells, collected 100 days after allogeneic stem cell transplant. The CDR3 bases are TGCGCCAGCAGTGGTGGCTACACCTTC. Protein: CASSGGYTF.